This TCR beta chain was profiled in a study of memory CD4+ T cells and cytomegalovirus serostatus. Single viable CD3+CD4+CD8-CD45RO+ cells were sorted as the memory CD4+ T cells. The table came from immunoSEQ multiplex PCR; TCRdb's copy has only in-frame clones and leaves some out. Seen here are about 54,000 clones, around 79% observed once, and the top ten hold over 2%. This clonotype was obtained from an adult in good health and CMV-seropositive. The sample taken for sequencing was memory CD4+ T cells from blood.

The CDR3 region has the DNA TGTGCCTGGGGATTTAAGGGACTAGCGGGAGCATACGAGCAGTACTTC. It specifies CAWGFKGLAGAYEQYF. The J gene is TRBJ2-7, the V gene TRBV30; 14 positions match TRBD2. Germline-derived CDR1 and CDR2 are GTSNPN and SVGIG (reference sequence). There are 16 residues in the CDR3. Trimming cost V 5 bases and J 4 bases; bases outside gene matches: 10.